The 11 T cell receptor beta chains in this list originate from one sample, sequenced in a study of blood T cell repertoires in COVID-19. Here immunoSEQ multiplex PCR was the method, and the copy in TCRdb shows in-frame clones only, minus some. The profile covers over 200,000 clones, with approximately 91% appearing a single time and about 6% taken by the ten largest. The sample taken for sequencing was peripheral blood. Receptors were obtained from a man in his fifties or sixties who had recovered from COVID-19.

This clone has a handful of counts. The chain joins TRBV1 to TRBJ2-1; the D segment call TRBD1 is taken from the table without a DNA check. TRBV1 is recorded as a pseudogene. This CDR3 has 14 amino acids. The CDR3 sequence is CTSSSRDRGDEQFF. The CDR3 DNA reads TGCACCAGCAGCTCCCGGGACAGGGGAGATGAGCAGTTCTTC.

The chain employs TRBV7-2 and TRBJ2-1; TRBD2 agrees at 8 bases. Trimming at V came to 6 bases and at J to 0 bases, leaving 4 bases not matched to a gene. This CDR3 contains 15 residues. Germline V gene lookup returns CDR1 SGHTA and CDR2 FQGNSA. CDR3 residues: CASRQTSGSYNEQFF. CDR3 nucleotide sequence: TGTGCCAGCAGACAAACTAGCGGCTCCTACAATGAGCAGTTCTTC.

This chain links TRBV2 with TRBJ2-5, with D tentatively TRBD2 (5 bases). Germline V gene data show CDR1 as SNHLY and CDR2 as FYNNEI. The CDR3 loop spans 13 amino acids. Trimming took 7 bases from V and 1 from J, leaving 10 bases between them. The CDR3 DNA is TGTGCCAGCACTGCCGAGGGCCAAGAGACCCAGTACTTC. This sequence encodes CASTAEGQETQYF. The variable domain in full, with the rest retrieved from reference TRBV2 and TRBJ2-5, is EPEVTQTPSHQVTQMGQEVILRCVPISNHLYFYWYRQILGQKVEFLVSFYNNEISEKSEIFDDQFSVERPDGSNFTLKIRSTKLEDSAMYFCASTAEGQETQYFGPGTRLLVL.

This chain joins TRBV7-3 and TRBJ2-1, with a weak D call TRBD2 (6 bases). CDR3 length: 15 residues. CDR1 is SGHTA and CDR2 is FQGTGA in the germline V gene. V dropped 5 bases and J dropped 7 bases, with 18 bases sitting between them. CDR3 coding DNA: TGTGCCAGCAGCCCCACTAGGGAGGCGATGAATGAGCAGTTCTTC. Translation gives CASSPTREAMNEQFF.

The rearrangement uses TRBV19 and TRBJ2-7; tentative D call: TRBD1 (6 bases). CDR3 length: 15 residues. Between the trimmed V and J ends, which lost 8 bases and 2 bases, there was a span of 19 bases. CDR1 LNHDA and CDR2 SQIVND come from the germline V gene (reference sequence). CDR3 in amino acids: CASGGIRDTTYEQYF. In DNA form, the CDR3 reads TGTGCCAGTGGGGGAATCCGGGACACTACCTACGAGCAGTACTTC.

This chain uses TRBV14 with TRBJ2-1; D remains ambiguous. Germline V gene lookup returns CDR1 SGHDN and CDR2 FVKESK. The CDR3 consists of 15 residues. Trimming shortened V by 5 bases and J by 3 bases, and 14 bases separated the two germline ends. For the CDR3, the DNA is TGTGCCAGCAGCAGGTTCCTGGGCCTCTACAATGAGCAGTTCTTC. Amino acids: CASSRFLGLYNEQFF. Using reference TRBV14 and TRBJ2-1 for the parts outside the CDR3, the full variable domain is EAGVTQFPSHSVIEKGQTVTLRCDPISGHDNLYWYRRVMGKEIKFLLHFVKESKQDESGMPNNRFLAERTGGTYSTLKVQPAELEDSGVYFCASSRFLGLYNEQFFGPGTRLTVL.

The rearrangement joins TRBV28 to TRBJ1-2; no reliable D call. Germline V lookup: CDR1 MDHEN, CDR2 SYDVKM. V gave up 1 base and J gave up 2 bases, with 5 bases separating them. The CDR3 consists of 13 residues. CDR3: CASSLYKNYGYTF. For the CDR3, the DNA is TGTGCCAGCAGTTTATACAAGAACTATGGCTACACCTTC.

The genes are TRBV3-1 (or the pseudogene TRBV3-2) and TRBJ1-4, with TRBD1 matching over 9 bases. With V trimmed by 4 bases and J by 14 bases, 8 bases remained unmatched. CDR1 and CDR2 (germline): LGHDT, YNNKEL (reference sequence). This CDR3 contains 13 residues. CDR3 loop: CASSPTPGQGLFF. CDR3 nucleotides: TGTGCCAGCAGCCCGACGCCGGGACAGGGTCTGTTTTTT.

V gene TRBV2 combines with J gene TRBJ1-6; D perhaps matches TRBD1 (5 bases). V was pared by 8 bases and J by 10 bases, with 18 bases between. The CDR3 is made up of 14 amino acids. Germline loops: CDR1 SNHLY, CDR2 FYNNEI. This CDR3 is CASGGTQLRSPLHF. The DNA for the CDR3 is TGTGCCAGCGGGGGGACCCAATTACGATCACCCCTCCACTTT.

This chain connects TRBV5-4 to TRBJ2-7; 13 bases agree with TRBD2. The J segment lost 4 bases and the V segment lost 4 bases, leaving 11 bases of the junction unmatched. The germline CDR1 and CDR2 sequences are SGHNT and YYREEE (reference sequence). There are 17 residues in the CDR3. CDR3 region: CASSRLPGTSGEYEQYF. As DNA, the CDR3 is TGTGCCAGCAGCAGACTCCCCGGGACTAGCGGGGAGTACGAGCAGTACTTC.

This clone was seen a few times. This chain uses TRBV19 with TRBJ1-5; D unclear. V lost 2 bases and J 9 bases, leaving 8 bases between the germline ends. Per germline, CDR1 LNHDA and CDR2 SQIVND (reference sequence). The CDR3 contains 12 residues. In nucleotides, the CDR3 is TGTGCCAGTAGTATAAGGGAGGGGCCCCAGCATTTT. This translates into CASSIREGPQHF.